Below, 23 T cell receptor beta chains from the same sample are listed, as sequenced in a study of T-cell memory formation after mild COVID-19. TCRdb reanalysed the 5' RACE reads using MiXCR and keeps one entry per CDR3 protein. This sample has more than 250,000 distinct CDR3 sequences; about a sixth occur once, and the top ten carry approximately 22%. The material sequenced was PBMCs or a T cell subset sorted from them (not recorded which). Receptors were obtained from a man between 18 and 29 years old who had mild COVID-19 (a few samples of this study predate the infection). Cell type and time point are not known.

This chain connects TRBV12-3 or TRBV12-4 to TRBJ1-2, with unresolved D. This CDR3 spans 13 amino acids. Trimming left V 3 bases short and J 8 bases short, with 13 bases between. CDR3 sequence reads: CASSFWGSGGYTF. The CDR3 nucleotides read TGTGCCAGCAGTTTTTGGGGTTCGGGGGGCTACACCTTC.

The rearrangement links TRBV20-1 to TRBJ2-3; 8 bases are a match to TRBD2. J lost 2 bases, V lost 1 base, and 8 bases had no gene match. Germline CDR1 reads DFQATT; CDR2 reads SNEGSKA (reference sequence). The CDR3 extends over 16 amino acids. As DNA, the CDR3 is TGCAGTGCTAGAGTCCCCCGGGGGGGATCCACAGATACGCAGTATTTT. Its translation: CSARVPRGGSTDTQYF.

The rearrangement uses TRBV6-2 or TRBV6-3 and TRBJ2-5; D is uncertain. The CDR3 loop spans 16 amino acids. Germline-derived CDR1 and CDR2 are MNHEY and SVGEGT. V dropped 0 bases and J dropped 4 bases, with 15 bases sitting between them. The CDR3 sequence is CASSYSSGVPPETQYF. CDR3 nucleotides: TGTGCCAGCAGTTACTCGAGTGGGGTGCCTCCAGAGACCCAGTACTTC.

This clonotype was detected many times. DNA for the CDR3: TGTGCCAGCAGCCGGTCTGGAGTAGAGCGCGTCCAAGAGACCCAGTACTTC. It codes for CASSRSGVERVQETQYF. This chain links TRBV3-1 with TRBJ2-5; D unresolved. This CDR3 spans 17 amino acids. V lost 4 bases, J lost 1 base, and 19 bases lay in between. The germline V gene has CDR1 LGHDT and CDR2 YNNKEL (reference sequence).

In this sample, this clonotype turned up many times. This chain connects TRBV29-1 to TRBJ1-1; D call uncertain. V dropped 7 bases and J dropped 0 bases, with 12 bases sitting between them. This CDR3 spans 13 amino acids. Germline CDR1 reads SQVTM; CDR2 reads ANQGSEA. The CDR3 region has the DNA TGCAGCGGGTATAAGTTGATGAACACTGAAGCTTTCTTT. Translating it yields CSGYKLMNTEAFF.

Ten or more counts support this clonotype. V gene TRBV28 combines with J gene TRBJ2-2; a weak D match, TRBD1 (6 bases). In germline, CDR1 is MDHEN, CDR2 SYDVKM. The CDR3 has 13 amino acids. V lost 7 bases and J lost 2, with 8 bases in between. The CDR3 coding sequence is TGTGCCAGCAAGGGGACAAACACCGGGGAGCTGTTTTTT. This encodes CASKGTNTGELFF.

The CDR3 protein is CASSYQFTDTQYF. In DNA, the CDR3 is TGTGCCAGCAGTTACCAATTCACAGATACGCAGTATTTT. The chain is built from TRBV6-5 and TRBJ2-3; D is uncertain. Trimming cost V 2 bases and J 2 bases, with 5 bases left between them. The germline V gene has CDR1 MNHEY and CDR2 SVGAGI. The CDR3 consists of 13 residues.

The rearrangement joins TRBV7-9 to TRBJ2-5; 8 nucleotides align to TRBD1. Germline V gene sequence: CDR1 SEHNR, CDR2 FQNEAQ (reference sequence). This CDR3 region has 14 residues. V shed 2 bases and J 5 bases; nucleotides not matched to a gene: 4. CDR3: CASSLFSGGETQYF. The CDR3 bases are TGTGCCAGCAGCTTATTTTCAGGGGGCGAGACCCAGTACTTC.

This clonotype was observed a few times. CDR3 in amino acids: CASSFRFSGGYQETQYF. CDR3 DNA: TGTGCCAGCAGCTTTCGATTTAGCGGGGGGTACCAAGAGACCCAGTACTTC. The chain recombines TRBV7-9 with TRBJ2-5; 10 bases align to TRBD2. Germline CDR1 and CDR2: SEHNR and FQNEAQ (reference sequence). Losses at the gene ends were 3 bases for V and 0 bases for J; bases not matched to a gene: 7. The CDR3 loop spans 17 amino acids.

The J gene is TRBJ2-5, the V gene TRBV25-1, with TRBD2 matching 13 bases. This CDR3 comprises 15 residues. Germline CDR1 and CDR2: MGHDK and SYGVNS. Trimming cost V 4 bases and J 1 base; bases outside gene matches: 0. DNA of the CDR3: TGTGCCAGCAGTGGGACTAGCGGGAGCCAAGAGACCCAGTACTTC. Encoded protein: CASSGTSGSQETQYF.

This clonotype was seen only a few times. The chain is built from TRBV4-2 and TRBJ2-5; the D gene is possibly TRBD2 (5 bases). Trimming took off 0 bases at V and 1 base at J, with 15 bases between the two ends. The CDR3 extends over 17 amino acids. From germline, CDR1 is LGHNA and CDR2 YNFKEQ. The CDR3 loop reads CASSQESGSHLQETQYF. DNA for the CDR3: TGTGCCAGCAGCCAAGAGAGCGGTTCGCACCTCCAAGAGACCCAGTACTTC.

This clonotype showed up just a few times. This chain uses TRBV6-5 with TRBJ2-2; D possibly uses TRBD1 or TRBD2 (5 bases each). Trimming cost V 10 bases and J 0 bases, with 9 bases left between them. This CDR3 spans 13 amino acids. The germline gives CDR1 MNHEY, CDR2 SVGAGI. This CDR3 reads CATRDANTGELFF. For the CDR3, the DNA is TGTGCCACCCGGGACGCGAACACCGGGGAGCTGTTTTTT.

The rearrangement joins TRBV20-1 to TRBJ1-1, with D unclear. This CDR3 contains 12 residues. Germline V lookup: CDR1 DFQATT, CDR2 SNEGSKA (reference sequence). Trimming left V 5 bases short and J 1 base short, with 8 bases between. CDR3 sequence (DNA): TGCAGTGCTGCCCCAGGGAACACTGAAGCTTTCTTT. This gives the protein CSAAPGNTEAFF.

The CDR3: CSAPSRGGSNQPQHF. The DNA of the CDR3 is TGCAGTGCCCCTAGTCGAGGGGGGAGCAATCAGCCCCAGCATTTT. This chain links TRBV20-1 with TRBJ1-5, with TRBD1 as a possible D gene (6 bases). The CDR3 sequence is 15 residues long. Germline values: CDR1 DFQATT, CDR2 SNEGSKA (reference sequence). V lost 6 bases and J 1 base, leaving 16 bases between the germline ends.

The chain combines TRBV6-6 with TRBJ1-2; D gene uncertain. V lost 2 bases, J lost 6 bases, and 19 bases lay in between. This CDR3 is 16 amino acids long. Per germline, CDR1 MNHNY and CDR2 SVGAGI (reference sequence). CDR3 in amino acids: CASSYGKTRGAHGYTF. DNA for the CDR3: TGTGCCAGCAGTTACGGCAAGACGCGGGGAGCGCATGGCTACACCTTC.

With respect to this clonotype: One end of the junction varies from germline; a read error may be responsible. The CDR3 nucleotides are TGCGCCAGCAGTTTGGACAGGGGGCTGGGTGAGCAGTTCTTC. It encodes CASSLDRGLGEQFF. The rearrangement uses TRBV5-1 and TRBJ2-1; 11 bases align to TRBD1. CDR1 SGHRS and CDR2 YFSETQ come from the germline V gene. The CDR3 is made up of 14 amino acids.

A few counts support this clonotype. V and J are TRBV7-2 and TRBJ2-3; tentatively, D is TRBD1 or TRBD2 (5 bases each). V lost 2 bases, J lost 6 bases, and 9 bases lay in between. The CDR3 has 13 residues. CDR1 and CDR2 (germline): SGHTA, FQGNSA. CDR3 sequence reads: CASSLWDPDTQYF. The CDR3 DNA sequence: TGTGCCAGCAGCTTATGGGACCCGGATACGCAGTATTTT.

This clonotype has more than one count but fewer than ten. CDR3 bases: TGTGCCAGCAGTGTTTTGTTTACCGGGGAGCTGTTTTTT. Translation gives CASSVLFTGELFF. This chain links TRBV2 with TRBJ2-2; D is unclear. V was trimmed by 4 bases and J by 5 bases, leaving 8 bases between them. The CDR3 totals 13 residues. CDR1 is SNHLY, CDR2 FYNNEI, per germline.

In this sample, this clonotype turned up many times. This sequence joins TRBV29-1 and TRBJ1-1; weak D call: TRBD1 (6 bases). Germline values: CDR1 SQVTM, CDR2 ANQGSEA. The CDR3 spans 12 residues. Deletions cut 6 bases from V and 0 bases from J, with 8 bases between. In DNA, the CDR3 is TGCAGCGTAGGACAGATGAACACTGAAGCTTTCTTT. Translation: CSVGQMNTEAFF.

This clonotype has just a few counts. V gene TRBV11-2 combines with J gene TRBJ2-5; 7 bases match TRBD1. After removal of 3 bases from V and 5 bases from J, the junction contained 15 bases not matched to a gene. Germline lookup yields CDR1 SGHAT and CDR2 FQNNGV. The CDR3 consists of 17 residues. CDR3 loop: CASSFSGQASRGETQYF. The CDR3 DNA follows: TGTGCCAGCAGCTTTAGTGGACAGGCGTCTAGGGGGGAGACCCAGTACTTC. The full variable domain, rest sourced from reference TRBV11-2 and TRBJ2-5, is EAGVAQSPRYKIIEKRQSVAFWCNPISGHATLYWYQQILGQGPKLLIQFQNNGVVDDSQLPKDRFSAERLKGVDSTLKIQPAKLEDSAVYLCASSFSGQASRGETQYFGPGTRLLVL.

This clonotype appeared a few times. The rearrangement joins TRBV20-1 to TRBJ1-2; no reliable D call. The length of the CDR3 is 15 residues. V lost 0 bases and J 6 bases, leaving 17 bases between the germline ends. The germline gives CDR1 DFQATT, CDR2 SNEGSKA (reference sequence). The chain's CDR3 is CSAREPGKTGNGYTF. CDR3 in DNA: TGCAGTGCTAGAGAGCCCGGCAAGACTGGGAATGGCTACACCTTC.

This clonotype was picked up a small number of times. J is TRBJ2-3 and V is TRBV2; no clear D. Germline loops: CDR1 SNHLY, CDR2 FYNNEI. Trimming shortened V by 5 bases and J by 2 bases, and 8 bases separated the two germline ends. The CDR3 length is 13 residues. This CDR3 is CASSRFYTDTQYF. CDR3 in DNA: TGTGCCAGCAGTCGGTTTTACACAGATACGCAGTATTTT.

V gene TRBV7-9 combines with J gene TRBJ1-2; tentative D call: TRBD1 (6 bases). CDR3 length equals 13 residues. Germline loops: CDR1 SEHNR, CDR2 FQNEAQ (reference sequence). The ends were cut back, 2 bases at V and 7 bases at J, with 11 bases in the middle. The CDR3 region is CASSLRGGRGYTF. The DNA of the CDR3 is TGTGCCAGCAGCTTAAGGGGGGGCCGTGGCTACACCTTC.